The 4 T cell receptor beta chains in this list originate from one sample, sequenced in a study of PD-L1 blockade in urothelial cancer. Profiling relied on immunoSEQ multiplex PCR, and the TCRdb table lists in-frame clones only, not all of them. The top ten hold 3.9% of the sample, which has some 45,000 clones, approximately 88% seen once. The sequenced sample was PBMCs, obtained around atezolizumab (anti-PD-L1) treatment. The receptor set was obtained from a man older than 75 with urothelial cancer.

CDR3 loop: CASSLPGVQETQYF. In DNA, the CDR3 is TGCGCCAGCAGCTTGCCGGGAGTCCAAGAGACCCAGTACTTC. V and J are TRBV5-1 and TRBJ2-5; perhaps TRBD2 as D (6 bases). The CDR3 spans 14 residues. Germline CDR1 and CDR2: SGHRS and YFSETQ. The V end was cut by 1 base, the J end by 1 base, with 8 bases between.

The chain joins TRBV6-1 to TRBJ2-3; perhaps TRBD2 as D (5 bases). This CDR3 has 15 residues. Germline assignment: CDR1 MNHNS and CDR2 SASEGT. V lost 10 bases to trimming and J lost 0 bases, with 17 bases between them. CDR3 in amino acids: CATFPVGDSTDTQYF. The CDR3 coding sequence is TGTGCCACTTTCCCAGTGGGAGATAGCACAGATACGCAGTATTTT.

This chain uses TRBV2 with TRBJ1-2; 7 positions agree with TRBD1. V dropped 6 bases and J dropped 6; count of bases not matched to a gene: 10. Looked up from germline, CDR1 is SNHLY and CDR2 is FYNNEI. The CDR3 runs to 14 residues. The CDR3: CASSGVQGYDGYTF. The CDR3 region has the DNA TGTGCCAGCAGCGGGGTACAGGGGTACGATGGCTACACCTTC.

The chain carries TRBV6-1 and TRBJ1-1; 7 bases map to TRBD1. Germline assignment: CDR1 MNHNS and CDR2 SASEGT. CDR3 length: 13 amino acids. Trimming removed 10 bases from V and 4 bases from J; junction bases left unmatched: 9. The CDR3 here is CANRGGVGTEAFF. The CDR3 bases are TGTGCCAACAGGGGCGGGGTGGGCACTGAAGCTTTCTTT.